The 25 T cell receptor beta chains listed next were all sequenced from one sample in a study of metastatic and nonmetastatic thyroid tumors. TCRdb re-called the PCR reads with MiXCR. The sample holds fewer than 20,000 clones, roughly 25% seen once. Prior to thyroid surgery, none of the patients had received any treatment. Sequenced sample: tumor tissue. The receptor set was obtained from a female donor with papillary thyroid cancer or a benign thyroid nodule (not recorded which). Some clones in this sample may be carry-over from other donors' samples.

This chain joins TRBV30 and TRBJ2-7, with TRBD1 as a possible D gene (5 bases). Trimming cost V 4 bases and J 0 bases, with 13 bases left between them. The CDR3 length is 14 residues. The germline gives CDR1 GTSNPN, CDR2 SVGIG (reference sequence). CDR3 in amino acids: CAWNTGAPSYEQYF. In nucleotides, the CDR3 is TGTGCCTGGAACACAGGTGCCCCCTCCTACGAGCAGTACTTC.

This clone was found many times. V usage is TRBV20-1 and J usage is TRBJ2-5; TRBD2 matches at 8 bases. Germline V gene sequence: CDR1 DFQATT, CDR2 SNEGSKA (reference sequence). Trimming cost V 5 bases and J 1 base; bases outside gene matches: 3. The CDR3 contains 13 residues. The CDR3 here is CSAPLAGQETQYF. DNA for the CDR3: TGCAGTGCTCCGCTAGCGGGCCAAGAGACCCAGTACTTC.

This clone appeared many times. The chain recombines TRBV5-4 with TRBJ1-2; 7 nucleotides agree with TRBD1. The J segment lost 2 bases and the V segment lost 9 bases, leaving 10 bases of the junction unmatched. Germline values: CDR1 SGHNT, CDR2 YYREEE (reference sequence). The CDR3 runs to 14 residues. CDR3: CATAARTGNYGYTF. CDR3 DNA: TGTGCCACCGCCGCTAGGACAGGCAACTATGGCTACACCTTC.

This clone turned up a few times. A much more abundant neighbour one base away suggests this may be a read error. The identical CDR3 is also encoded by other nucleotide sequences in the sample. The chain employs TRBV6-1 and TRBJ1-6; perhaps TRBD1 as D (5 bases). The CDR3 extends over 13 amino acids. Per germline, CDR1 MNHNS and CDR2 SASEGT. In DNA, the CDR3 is TGCGCCAGCAGCGAGGACAATAATTCACCCCTCCACTTT. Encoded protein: CASSEDNNSPLHF.

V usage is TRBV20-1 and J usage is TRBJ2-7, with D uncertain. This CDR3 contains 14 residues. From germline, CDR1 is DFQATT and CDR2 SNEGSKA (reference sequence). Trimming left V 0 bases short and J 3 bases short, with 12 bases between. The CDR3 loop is CSARDSVRIYEQYF. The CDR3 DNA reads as TGCAGTGCTAGAGATTCCGTCCGGATCTACGAGCAGTACTTC.

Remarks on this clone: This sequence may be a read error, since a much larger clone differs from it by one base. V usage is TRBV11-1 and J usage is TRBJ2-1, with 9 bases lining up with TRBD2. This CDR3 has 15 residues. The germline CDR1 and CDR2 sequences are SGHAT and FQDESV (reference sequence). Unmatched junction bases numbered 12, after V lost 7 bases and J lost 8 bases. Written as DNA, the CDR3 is TGTGCCAGCAACCTAGCGGGACACGTCCACCATGAGCAGTTCTTC. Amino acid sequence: CASNLAGHVHHEQFF.

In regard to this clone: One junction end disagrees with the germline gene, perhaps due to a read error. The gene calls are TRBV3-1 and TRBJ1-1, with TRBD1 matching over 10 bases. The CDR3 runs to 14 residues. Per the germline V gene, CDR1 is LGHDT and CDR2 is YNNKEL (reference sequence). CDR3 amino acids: CASSPGTGDTEDSF. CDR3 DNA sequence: TGTGCCAGCAGCCCTGGGACAGGGGACACTGAAGATTCATTT.

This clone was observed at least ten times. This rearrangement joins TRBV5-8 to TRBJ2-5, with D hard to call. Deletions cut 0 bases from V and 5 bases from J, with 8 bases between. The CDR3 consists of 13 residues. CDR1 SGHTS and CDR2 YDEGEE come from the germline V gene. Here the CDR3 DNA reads TGTGCCAGCAGCTTGGAGGGTGGGGAGACCCAGTACTTC. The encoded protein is CASSLEGGETQYF.

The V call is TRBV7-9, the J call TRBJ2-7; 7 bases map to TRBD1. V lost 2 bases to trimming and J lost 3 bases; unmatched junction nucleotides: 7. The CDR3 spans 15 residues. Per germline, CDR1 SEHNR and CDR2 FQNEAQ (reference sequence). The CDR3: CASSLKWDRVYEQYF. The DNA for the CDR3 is TGTGCCAGCAGCTTAAAATGGGACAGAGTCTACGAGCAGTACTTC.

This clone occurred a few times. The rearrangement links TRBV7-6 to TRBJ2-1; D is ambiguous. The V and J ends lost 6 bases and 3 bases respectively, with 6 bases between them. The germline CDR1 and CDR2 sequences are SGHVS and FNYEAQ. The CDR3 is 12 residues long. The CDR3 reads CASSLYYNEQFF. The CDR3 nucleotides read TGTGCCAGCAGTTTATACTACAATGAGCAGTTCTTC.

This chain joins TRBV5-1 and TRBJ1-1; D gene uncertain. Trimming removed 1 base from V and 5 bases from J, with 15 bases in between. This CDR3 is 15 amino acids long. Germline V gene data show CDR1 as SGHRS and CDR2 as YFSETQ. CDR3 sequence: CASSLLDPELTEAFF. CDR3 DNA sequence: TGCGCCAGCAGCTTGTTGGACCCAGAACTTACTGAAGCTTTCTTT.

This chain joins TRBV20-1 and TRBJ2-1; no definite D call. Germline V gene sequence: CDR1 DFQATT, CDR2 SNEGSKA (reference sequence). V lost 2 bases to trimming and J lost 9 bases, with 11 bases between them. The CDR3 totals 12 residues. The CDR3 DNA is TGCAGTGCTAGATACCCTTTATTTGAGCAGTTCTTC. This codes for CSARYPLFEQFF.

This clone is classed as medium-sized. The CDR3 here is CASSQASGRAGSSYEQYF. DNA for the CDR3: TGCGCCAGCAGCCAAGCTAGCGGGAGGGCCGGGAGCTCCTACGAGCAGTACTTC. The chain links TRBV4-1 to TRBJ2-7, with 12 bases lining up with TRBD2. Germline V lookup: CDR1 MGHRA, CDR2 YSYEKL. The ends lost 1 base at V and 0 bases at J; junction bases unmatched: 7. CDR3 length: 18 amino acids.

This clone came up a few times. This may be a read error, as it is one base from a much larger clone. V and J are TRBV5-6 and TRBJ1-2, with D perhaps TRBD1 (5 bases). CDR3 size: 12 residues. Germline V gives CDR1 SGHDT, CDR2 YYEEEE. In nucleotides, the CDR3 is TGTGCCAGCAGCTTGCCGGGACGTGGCCACACCTTC. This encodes CASSLPGRGHTF.

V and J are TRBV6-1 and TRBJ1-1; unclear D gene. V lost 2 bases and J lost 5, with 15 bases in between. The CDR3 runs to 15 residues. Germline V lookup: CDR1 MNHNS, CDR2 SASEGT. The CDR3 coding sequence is TGTGCCAGCAGTGAAAGGACGGAAACTGAGACTGAAGCTTTCTTT. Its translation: CASSERTETETEAFF.

The CDR3 DNA sequence: TGTGCCAGCAGCTTGAAAGCGGAGTTCACAGATACGCAGTATTTT. Encoded protein: CASSLKAEFTDTQYF. V gene TRBV5-4 combines with J gene TRBJ2-3; perhaps TRBD2 as D (5 bases). V shed 1 base and J shed 2 bases, with 11 bases lying between them. In germline, CDR1 is SGHNT, CDR2 YYREEE (reference sequence). The CDR3 sequence is 15 residues long.

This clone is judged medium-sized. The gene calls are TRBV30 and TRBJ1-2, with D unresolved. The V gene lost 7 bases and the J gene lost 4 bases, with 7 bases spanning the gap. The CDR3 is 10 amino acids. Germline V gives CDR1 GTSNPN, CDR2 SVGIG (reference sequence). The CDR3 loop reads CAFQIYGYTF. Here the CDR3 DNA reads TGTGCCTTCCAGATCTATGGCTACACCTTC.

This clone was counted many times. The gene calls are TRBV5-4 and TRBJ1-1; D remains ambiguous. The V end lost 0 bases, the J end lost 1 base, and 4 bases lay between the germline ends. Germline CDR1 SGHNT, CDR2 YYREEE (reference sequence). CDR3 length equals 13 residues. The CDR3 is CASSLGGNTEAFF. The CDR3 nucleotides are TGTGCCAGCAGCTTGGGGGGGAACACTGAAGCTTTCTTT.

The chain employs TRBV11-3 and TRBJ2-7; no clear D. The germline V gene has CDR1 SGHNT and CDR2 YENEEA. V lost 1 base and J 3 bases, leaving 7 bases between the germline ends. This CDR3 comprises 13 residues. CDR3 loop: CASSLGKNYEQYF. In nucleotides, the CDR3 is TGTGCCAGCAGCTTAGGAAAGAACTACGAGCAGTACTTC.

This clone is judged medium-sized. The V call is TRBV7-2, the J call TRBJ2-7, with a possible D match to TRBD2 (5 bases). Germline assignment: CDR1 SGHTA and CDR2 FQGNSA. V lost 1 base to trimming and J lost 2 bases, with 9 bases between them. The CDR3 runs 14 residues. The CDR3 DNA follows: TGTGCCAGCAGCTTAGGAATCGGGACCTACGAGCAGTACTTC. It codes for CASSLGIGTYEQYF.

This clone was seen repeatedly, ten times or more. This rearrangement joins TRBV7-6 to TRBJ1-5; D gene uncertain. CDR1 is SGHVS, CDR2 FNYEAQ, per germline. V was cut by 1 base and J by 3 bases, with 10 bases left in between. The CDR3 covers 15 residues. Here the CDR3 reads CASSLDSGYNQPQHF. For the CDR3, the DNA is TGTGCCAGCAGCTTAGATTCAGGCTACAATCAGCCCCAGCATTTT.

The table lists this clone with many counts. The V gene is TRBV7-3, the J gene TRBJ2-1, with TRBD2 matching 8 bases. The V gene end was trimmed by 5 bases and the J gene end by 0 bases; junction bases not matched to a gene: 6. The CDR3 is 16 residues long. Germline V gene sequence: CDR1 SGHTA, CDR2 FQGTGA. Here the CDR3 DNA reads TGTGCCAGCAGCCCCGGGCTAGCGGGCTCCTACAATGAGCAGTTCTTC. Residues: CASSPGLAGSYNEQFF.

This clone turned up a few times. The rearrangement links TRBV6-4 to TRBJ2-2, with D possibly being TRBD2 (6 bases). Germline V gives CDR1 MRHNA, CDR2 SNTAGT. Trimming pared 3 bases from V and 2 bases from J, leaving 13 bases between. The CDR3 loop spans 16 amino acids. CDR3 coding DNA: TGTGCCAGCAGTGATTCGGGGAGGCTAAACACCGGGGAGCTGTTTTTT. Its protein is CASSDSGRLNTGELFF.

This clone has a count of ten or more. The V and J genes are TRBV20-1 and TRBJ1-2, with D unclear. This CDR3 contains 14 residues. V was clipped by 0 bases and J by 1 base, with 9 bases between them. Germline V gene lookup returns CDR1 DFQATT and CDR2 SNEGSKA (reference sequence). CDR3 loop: CSARDNRINYGYTF. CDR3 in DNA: TGCAGTGCTAGAGATAACAGAATTAACTATGGCTACACCTTC.

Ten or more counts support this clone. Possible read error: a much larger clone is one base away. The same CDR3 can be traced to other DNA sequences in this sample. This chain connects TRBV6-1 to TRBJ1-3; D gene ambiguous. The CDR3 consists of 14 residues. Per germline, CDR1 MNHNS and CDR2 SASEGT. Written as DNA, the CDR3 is TGCGCCAGCAGCTCAATCAGCTCTGGAAACACCATATATTTT. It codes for CASSSISSGNTIYF.